The 2 T cell receptor beta chains below all came from one sample that was sequenced in a study of shared clonotypes between healthy human individuals. Using immunoSEQ multiplex PCR, the repertoire was profiled, and TCRdb retains in-frame clones only, with some absent. Counted here are roughly 2.2 million clones, over 85% occurring once; the ten biggest clones make up about 0.37%. The sequenced sample was naive CD4+ T cells from PBMCs. Subset noted: CD45RA+ positively selected. The receptors stem from a man aged 18 to 30 in good health. Some clones in this sample may be carry-over from other donors' samples.

The V and J genes are TRBV5-4 and TRBJ2-5; D gene unclear. This CDR3 is 13 amino acids long. Deletions cut 0 bases from V and 4 bases from J, with 7 bases between. In germline, CDR1 is SGHNT, CDR2 YYREEE (reference sequence). CDR3 sequence (DNA): TGTGCCAGCAGCTTGGCTCCGTCAGAGACCCAGTACTTC. It translates to CASSLAPSETQYF.

The V and J genes are TRBV6-1 and TRBJ1-2; no clear D. Germline CDR1 and CDR2: MNHNS and SASEGT. The CDR3 sequence is 14 residues long. Trimming shortened V by 7 bases and J by 7 bases, and 19 bases separated the two germline ends. This chain's CDR3 is CASILITNYGGYTF. In DNA, the CDR3 is TGTGCCAGCATCCTGATTACTAACTATGGTGGCTACACCTTC.